One sample yielded the 3 T cell receptor beta chains listed below, sequenced in a study of blood T cell repertoires in COVID-19. The method was immunoSEQ multiplex PCR; TCRdb's version includes in-frame clones alone and lacks a portion of them. Here the sample spans 200,000 to 250,000 clones, 85% to 90% being singletons. Sequenced material: peripheral blood. The receptor set was obtained from a man older than 75 with acute or convalescent COVID-19.

This clone has only a few counts. The chain employs TRBV30 and TRBJ2-5; 11 nucleotides agree with TRBD2. There are 14 residues in the CDR3. After removal of 2 bases from V and 4 bases from J, the junction contained 3 bases not matched to a gene. Per the germline V gene, CDR1 is GTSNPN and CDR2 is SVGIG (reference sequence). The chain's CDR3 is CAWSPLAGGETQYF. DNA for the CDR3: TGTGCCTGGAGTCCCCTAGCGGGAGGAGAGACCCAGTACTTC.

The chain links TRBV2 to TRBJ1-1; D not certain. In germline, CDR1 is SNHLY, CDR2 FYNNEI. CDR3 length equals 15 residues. With 8 bases removed from V and 0 bases from J, the gap between germline ends came to 16 bases. CDR3 in DNA: TGTGCCAGCTTCCCGGAAACGACAATGAACACTGAAGCTTTCTTT. Its translation is CASFPETTMNTEAFF.

The rearrangement joins TRBV28 to TRBJ2-3, with a possible D match to TRBD2 (5 bases). The CDR3 length is 13 residues. Germline V gene lookup returns CDR1 MDHEN and CDR2 SYDVKM. Trimming took off 6 bases at V and 5 bases at J, with 12 bases between the two ends. DNA of the CDR3: TGTGCCAGCAGACCCGGACTCATAGATACGCAGTATTTT. This translates into CASRPGLIDTQYF.